A single T cell receptor beta chain is shown here with its context. Its antigen is not identified. Unique molecular identifiers were incorporated when the TCRbeta library was constructed. From the PCR reads, TCRdb called clonotypes with MiXCR, one entry per CDR3 protein. The sample holds 490,000 or so distinct CDR3 sequences, under 12% seen once. The sample comes from a study of T-cell reconstitution after alpha-beta-depleted transplantation in children. Study outcomes and limitations: One year post-transplant, T-cell counts and diversity were largely derived from T cells produced anew. The study traced high day-60 TCRbeta diversity in some patients to surviving recipient T cells and thymic progenitors.

The germline CDR1 and CDR2 sequences are SGHRS and YFSETQ. The CDR3 is 13 residues long. V was shortened by 5 bases and J by 6 bases, with 12 bases between the two germline ends. The specimen was PBMCs, collected before TCRalphabeta/CD19-depleted stem cell transplant. The clonotype was recovered from a child aged 2-15 years with inherited bone marrow failure, due to receive a stem cell transplant. The chain links TRBV5-1 to TRBJ2-1, with D uncertain. The CDR3 reads CASRLGLSNEQFF. CDR3 bases: TGCGCCAGCAGATTAGGTCTTTCCAATGAGCAGTTCTTC.